The clone carrying this TCR beta chain occurred once. Time point specified: patch test 3, about 24 weeks after DPC sensitization. Treatment indicated: therapeutic diphenylcyclopropenone sensitization with weekly scalp DPC. The sample is drawn from a study of human T cells and chemical hapten exposure. Germline CDR1 and CDR2: LGHNA and YNFKEQ. V was pared by 1 base and J by 0 bases, with 6 bases between. The CDR3 spans 14 residues. As the library was built, unique molecular identifiers were attached to individual cDNA molecules. TCRdb itself ran the RACE reads through MiXCR, one entry per CDR3 protein. Seen here are about 110,000 distinct CDR3 sequences, about 34% observed once, and the top ten hold about 2.7%.

This receptor was identified in a man aged 40-55 years with alopecia areata. Some clones in this sample may be carry-over from other donors' samples. The chain uses TRBV4-2 and TRBJ1-1; weak D call: TRBD1 (5 bases). The sample was whole blood, taken in connection with sensitization to the hapten diphenylcyclopropenone (DPC). The CDR3 sequence is CASSQGQMNTEAFF. In nucleotides, the CDR3 is TGTGCCAGCAGCCAAGGACAGATGAACACTGAAGCTTTCTTT.